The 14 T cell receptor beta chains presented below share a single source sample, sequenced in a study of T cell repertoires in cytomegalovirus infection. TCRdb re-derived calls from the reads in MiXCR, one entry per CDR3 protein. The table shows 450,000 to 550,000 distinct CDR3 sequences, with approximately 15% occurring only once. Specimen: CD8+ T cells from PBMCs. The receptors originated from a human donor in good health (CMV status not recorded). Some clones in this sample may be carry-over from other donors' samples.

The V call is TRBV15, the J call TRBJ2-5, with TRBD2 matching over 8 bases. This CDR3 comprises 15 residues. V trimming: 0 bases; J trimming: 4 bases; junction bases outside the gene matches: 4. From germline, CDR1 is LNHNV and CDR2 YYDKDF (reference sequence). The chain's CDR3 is CATSRDRSGGETQYF. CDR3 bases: TGTGCCACCAGCAGAGATCGGAGCGGGGGAGAGACCCAGTACTTC.

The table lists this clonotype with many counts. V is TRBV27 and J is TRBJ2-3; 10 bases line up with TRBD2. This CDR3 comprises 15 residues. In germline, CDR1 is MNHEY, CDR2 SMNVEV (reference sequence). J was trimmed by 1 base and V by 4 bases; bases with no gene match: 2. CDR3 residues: CASSSGLAGTDTQYF. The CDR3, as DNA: TGTGCCAGCAGTTCTGGACTAGCGGGCACAGATACGCAGTATTTT.

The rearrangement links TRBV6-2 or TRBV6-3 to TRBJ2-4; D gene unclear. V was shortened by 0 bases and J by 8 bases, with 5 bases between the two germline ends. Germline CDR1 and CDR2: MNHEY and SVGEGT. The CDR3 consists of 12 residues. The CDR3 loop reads CASSYSKDIQYF. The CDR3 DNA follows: TGTGCCAGCAGTTACTCGAAGGACATTCAGTACTTC.

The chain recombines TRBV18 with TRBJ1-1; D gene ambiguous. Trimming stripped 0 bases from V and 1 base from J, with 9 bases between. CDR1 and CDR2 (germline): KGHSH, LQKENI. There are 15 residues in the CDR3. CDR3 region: CASSPPGKGNTEAFF. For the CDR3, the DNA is TGTGCCAGCTCACCACCGGGGAAGGGGAACACTGAAGCTTTCTTT.

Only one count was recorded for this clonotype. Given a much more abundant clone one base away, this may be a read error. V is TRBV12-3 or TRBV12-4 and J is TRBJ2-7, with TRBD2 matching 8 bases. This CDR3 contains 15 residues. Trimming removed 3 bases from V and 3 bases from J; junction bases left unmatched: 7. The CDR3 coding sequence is TGTGCCAGCAGTTTGGGACTAGGGACAAACTACGAGCAGTACTTC. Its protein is CASSLGLGTNYEQYF.

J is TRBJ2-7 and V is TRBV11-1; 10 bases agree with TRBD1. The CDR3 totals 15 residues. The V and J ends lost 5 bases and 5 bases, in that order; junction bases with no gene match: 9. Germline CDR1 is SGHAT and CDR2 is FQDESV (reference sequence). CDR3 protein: CASSPNRDRGDEQYF. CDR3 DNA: TGTGCCAGCAGCCCGAACCGGGACAGGGGAGACGAGCAGTACTTC.

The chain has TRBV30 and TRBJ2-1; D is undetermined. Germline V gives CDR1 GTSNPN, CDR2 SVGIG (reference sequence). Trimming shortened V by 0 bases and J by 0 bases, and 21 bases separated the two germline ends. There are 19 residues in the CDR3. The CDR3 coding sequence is TGTGCCTGGAGTGTATCTTGGGCGGATTGGAGAAGCTCCTACAATGAGCAGTTCTTC. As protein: CAWSVSWADWRSSYNEQFF.

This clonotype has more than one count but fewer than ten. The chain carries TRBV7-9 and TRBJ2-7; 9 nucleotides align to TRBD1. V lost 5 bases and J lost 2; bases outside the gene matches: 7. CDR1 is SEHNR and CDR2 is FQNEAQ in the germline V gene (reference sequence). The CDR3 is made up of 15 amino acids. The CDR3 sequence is CASSPRQGVAYEQYF. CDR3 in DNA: TGTGCCAGCAGCCCACGACAGGGGGTCGCCTACGAGCAGTACTTC.

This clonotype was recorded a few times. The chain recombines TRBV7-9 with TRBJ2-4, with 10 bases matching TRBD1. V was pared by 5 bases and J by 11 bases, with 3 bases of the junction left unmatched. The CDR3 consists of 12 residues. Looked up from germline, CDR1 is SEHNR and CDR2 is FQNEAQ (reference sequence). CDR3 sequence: CASSQDRGVQYF. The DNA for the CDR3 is TGTGCCAGCAGCCAGGACAGGGGGGTTCAGTACTTC.

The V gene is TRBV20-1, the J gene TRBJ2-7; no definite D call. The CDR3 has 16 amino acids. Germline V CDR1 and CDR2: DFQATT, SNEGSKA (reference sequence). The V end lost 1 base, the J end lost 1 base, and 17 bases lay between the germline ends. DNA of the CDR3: TGCAGTGCTAGAGTCGGAAAGGAGCTCTCGTCCTACGAGCAGTACTTC. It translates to CSARVGKELSSYEQYF.

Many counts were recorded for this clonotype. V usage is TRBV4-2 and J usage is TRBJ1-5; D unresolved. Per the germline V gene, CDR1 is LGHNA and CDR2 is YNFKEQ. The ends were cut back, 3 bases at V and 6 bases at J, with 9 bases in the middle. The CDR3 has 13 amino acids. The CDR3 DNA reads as TGTGCCAGCAGCCAGGGCCCTATTCAGCCCCAGCATTTT. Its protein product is CASSQGPIQPQHF.

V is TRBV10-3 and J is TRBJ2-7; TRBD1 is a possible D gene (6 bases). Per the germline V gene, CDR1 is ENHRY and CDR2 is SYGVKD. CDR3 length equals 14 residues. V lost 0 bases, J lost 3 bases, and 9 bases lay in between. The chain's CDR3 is CAISESGRGYEQYF. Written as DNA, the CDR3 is TGTGCCATCAGTGAGTCGGGCAGGGGCTACGAGCAGTACTTC.

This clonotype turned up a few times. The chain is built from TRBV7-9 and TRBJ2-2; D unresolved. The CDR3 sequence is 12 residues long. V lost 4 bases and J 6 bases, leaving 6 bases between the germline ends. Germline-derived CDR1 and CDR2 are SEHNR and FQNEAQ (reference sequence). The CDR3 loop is CASSSYSGELFF. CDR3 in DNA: TGTGCCAGCAGCTCGTATTCCGGGGAGCTGTTTTTT.

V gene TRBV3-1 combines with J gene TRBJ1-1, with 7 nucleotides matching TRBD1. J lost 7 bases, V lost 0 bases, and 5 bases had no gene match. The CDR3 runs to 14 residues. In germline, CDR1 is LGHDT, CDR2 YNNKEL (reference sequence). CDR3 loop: CASSQEGGQNEAFF. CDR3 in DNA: TGTGCCAGCAGCCAAGAAGGGGGACAGAATGAAGCTTTCTTT.